This T cell receptor beta chain was identified in a study of molecular identifiers for immune sequencing clone quantification. V dropped 3 bases and J dropped 2 bases, with 14 bases sitting between them. The CDR3 loop spans 14 amino acids. CDR1 is SQVTM and CDR2 is ANQGSEA in the germline V gene. With 10%, 30% or 50% of RNA, about 20,000 to 1,100,000 naive CD8 T cells were sequenced. A CD8+CD4-CCR7+CD45RA+ gate was used to sort naive CD8 T cells. Library preparation followed earlier protocols using designated TCR primers. TCRdb independently ran MiXCR on the PCR reads; one entry per CDR3 protein. This table has around 100,000 distinct CDR3 sequences, roughly 38% appearing once.

Sequenced material: naive CD8+ T cells from blood, with Jurkat cell RNA spiked in. Subset described: FACS-sorted CD8+CD4-CCR7+CD45RA+ naive T cells. The origin of this receptor is a human donor in good health. Some libraries in this study had Jurkat cell RNA spiked in. The chain uses TRBV29-1 and TRBJ2-7; D perhaps matches TRBD1 (6 bases). CDR3: CSVEKDREPYEQYF. DNA for the CDR3: TGCAGCGTTGAGAAGGACAGAGAACCCTACGAGCAGTACTTC.